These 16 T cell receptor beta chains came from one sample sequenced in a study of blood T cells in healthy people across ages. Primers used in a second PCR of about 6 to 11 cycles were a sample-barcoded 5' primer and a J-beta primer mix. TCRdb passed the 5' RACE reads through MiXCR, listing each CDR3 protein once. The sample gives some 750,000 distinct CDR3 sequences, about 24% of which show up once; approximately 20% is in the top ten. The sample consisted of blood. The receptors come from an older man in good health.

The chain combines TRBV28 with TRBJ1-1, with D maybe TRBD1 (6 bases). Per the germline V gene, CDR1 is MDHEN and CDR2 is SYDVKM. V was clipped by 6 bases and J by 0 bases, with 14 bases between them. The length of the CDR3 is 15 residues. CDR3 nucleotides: TGTGCCAGCAGCGAACACAGGGACTTGAACACTGAAGCTTTCTTT. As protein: CASSEHRDLNTEAFF.

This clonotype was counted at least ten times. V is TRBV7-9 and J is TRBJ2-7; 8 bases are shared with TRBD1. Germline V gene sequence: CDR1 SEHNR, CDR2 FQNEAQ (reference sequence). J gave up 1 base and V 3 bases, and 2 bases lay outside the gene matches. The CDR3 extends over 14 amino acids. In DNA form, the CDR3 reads TGTGCCAGCAGCTTGGGGACAGGATCCTACGAGCAGTACTTC. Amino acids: CASSLGTGSYEQYF.

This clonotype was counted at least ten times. The CDR3 spells CSVSTGVRYNEQFF. The CDR3 DNA sequence: TGCAGCGTTAGTACAGGGGTAAGATACAATGAGCAGTTCTTC. J is TRBJ2-1 and V is TRBV29-1, with 7 bases identical to TRBD1. This CDR3 is 14 amino acids long. V lost 5 bases to trimming and J lost 4 bases; unmatched junction nucleotides: 8. Germline CDR1 and CDR2: SQVTM and ANQGSEA.

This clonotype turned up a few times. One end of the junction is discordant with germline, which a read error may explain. CDR3 sequence: CASSQEDLWDTEVFF. CDR3 DNA: TGCGCCAGCAGCCAAGAGGACCTTTGGGACACTGAAGTTTTCTTT. The rearrangement links TRBV4-1 to TRBJ1-1; the D gene is possibly TRBD1 (6 bases). The CDR3 sequence is 15 residues long. CDR1 is MGHRA, CDR2 YSYEKL, per germline.

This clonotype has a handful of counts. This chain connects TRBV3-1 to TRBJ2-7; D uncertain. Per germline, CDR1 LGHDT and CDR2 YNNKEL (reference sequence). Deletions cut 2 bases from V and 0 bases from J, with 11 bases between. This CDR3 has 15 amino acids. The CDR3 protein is CASSQYQPDSYEQYF. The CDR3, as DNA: TGTGCCAGCAGCCAATATCAGCCCGACTCCTACGAGCAGTACTTC.

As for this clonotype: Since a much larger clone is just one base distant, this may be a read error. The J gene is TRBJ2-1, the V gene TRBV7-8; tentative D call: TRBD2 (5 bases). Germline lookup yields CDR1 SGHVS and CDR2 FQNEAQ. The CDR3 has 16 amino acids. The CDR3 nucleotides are TGTGTCAGCAGCTTATCGCACGGAGGAGCCGCAGGAGAGCAGTTCTTC. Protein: CVSSLSHGGAAGEQFF.

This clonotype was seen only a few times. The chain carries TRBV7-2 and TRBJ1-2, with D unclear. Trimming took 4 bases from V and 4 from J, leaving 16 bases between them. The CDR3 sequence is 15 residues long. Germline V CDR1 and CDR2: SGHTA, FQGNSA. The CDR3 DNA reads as TGTGCCAGCAGCTCACCGACCGGGAGTCTCTATGGCTACACCTTC. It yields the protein CASSSPTGSLYGYTF.

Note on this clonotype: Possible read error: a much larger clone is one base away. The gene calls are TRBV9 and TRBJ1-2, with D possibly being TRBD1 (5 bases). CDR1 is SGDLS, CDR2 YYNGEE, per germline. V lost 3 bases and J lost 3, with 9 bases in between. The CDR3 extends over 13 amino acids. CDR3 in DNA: TGTGCCAGCAGCGCGGGACGGGACTATGGCTACACCTTC. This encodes CASSAGRDYGYTF.

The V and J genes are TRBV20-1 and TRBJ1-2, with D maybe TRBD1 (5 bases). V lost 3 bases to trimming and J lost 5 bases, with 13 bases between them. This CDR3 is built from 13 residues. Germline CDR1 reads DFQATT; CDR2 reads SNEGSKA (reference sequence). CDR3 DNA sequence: TGCAGTGCTAGCTTCAGGGAAGAGTATGGCTACACCTTC. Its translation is CSASFREEYGYTF.

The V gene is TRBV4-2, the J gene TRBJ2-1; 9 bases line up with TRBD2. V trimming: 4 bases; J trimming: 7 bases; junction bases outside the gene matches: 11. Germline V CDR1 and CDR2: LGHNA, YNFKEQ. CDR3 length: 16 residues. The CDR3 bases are TGTGCCAGCAGCCTCAAGGGAGCGGGGGGAGTAAATGAGCAGTTCTTC. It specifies CASSLKGAGGVNEQFF.

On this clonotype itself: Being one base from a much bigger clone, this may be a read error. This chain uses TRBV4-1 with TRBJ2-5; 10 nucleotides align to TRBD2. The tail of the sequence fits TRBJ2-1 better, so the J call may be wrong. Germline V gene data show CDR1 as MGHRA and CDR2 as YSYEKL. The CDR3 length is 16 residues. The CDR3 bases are TGCGCCATCAGCCAAGATTTAGCGGGAGGTTTCAATGAGCAGTTCTTC. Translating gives CAISQDLAGGFNEQFF.

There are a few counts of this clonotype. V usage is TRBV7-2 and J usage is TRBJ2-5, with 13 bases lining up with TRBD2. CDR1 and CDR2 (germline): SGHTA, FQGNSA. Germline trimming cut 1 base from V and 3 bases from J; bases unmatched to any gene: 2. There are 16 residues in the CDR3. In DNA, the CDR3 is TGTGCCAGCAGCTTAGATGGGACTAGCGGGAAAGAGACCCAGTACTTC. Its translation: CASSLDGTSGKETQYF.

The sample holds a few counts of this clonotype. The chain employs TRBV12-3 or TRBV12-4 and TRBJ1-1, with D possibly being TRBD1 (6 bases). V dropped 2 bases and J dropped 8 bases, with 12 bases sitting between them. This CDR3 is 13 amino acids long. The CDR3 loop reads CASSLKGEGEAFF. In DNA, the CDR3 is TGTGCCAGCAGTTTAAAGGGGGAGGGGGAAGCTTTCTTT.

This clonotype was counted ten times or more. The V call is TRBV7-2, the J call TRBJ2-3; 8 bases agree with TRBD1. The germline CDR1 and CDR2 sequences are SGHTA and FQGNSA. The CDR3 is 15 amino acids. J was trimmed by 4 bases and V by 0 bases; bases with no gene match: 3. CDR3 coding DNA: TGTGCCAGCAGCTTAGCCAGGGGGCCATCAGATACGCAGTATTTT. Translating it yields CASSLARGPSDTQYF.

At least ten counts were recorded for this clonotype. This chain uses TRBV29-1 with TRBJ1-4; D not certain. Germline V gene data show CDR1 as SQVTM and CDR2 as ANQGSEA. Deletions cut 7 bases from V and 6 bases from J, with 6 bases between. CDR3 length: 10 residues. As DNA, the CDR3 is TGCAGCGGCAAAGATGAAAAACTGTTTTTT. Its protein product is CSGKDEKLFF.

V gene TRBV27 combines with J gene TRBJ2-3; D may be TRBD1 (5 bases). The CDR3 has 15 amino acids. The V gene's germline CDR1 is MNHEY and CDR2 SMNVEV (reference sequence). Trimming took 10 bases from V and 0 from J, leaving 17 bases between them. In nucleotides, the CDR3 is TGTGCCATTGGGTGGGGCGCCGGGAGCACAGATACGCAGTATTTT. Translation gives CAIGWGAGSTDTQYF.